Below are 8 T cell receptor beta chains sequenced from a single sample in a study of regulatory T cells in long-lasting Graves disease. Time point specified: newly diagnosed GD, antithyroid drugs for less than 3 months. Following extraction of RNA from PBMCs, that RNA was used to make the TCR library. Arm-PCR of CDR3 regions with iRepertoire HTBI primers generated TCR beta libraries. MiXCR, applied by TCRdb to the multiplex PCR reads, yields one record per CDR3 protein. The table has about 530,000 distinct CDR3 sequences, approximately 16% seen once. These data were also filed under a second study, of T cells in Graves' hyperthyroidism and ophthalmopathy.

The sequencing here drew on peripheral blood mononuclear cells (PBMCs), taken at new diagnosis, from a patient treated with antithyroid drugs. The receptors were gathered from a woman aged 35-60 years with Graves disease.

The rearrangement links TRBV18 to TRBJ2-1, with 10 positions matching TRBD2. The CDR3 has 16 amino acids. CDR1 is KGHSH and CDR2 is LQKENI in the germline V gene. The V gene end was trimmed by 4 bases and the J gene end by 9 bases; junction bases not matched to a gene: 12. The CDR3 DNA sequence: TGTGCCAGCTCACTTAATCTAGCGGGGGCCGGAAGTGAGCAGTTCTTC. This codes for CASSLNLAGAGSEQFF.

This clonotype was seen more than once but under ten times. CDR3 residues: CASSDLDSSYNSPLHF. DNA for the CDR3: TGTGCCAGCAGTGACCTTGACAGCTCCTATAATTCACCCCTCCACTTT. The chain uses TRBV2 and TRBJ1-6, with D perhaps matching TRBD1 (5 bases). The CDR3 totals 16 residues. Between the trimmed V and J ends, which lost 3 bases and 0 bases, there was a span of 9 bases. The germline V gene encodes CDR1 SNHLY and CDR2 FYNNEI.

The chain recombines TRBV24-1 with TRBJ2-4, with TRBD1 matching over 12 bases. The V gene end was trimmed by 5 bases and the J gene end by 7 bases; junction bases not matched to a gene: 8. Germline V gene sequence: CDR1 KGHDR, CDR2 SFDVKD. The CDR3 length is 16 residues. CDR3 sequence (DNA): TGTGCCACCAGTGCTGGGGGGACAGGGGGCAGGAACATTCAGTACTTC. Its protein product is CATSAGGTGGRNIQYF.

This clonotype was detected a few times. A read error may explain this, as a much larger clone is one base away. The conserved closing phenylalanine or tryptophan is absent in this CDR3, likely reflecting a read error. This chain joins TRBV13 and TRBJ2-7; 9 bases line up with TRBD1. J gave up 4 bases and V 0 bases, and 4 bases lay outside the gene matches. The CDR3 loop spans 15 amino acids. Germline V gene lookup returns CDR1 PRHDT and CDR2 FYEKMQ (reference sequence). CDR3 sequence reads: CASSLGQGAGYEQYS. The CDR3 DNA sequence: TGTGCCAGCAGCTTAGGACAGGGGGCAGGATACGAGCAGTACTCC.

The rearrangement joins TRBV2 to TRBJ1-5; weak D call: TRBD1 (5 bases). Trimming took 6 bases from V and 6 from J, leaving 18 bases between them. CDR3 length equals 15 residues. CDR1 and CDR2 (germline): SNHLY, FYNNEI. The CDR3 loop reads CASRKSDGRGQPQHF. CDR3 nucleotides: TGTGCCAGCAGGAAAAGTGACGGGAGGGGTCAGCCCCAGCATTTT.

The V gene is TRBV29-1, the J gene TRBJ2-4; TRBD1 agrees at 7 bases. CDR3 length: 12 amino acids. V shed 5 bases and J 5 bases; nucleotides not matched to a gene: 3. Per the germline V gene, CDR1 is SQVTM and CDR2 is ANQGSEA. Written as DNA, the CDR3 is TGCAGCGTTATTCAGGGGGAAAACATTCAGTACTTC. Protein: CSVIQGENIQYF.

Regarding this clonotype: A much larger clonotype is one base distant, so this may be a read error. The genes are TRBV3-1 and TRBJ2-5, with 7 bases matching TRBD1. The closer fit of TRBJ2-7 to the DNA end suggests the J call may be wrong. The CDR3 consists of 14 residues. The germline V gene has CDR1 LGHDT and CDR2 YNNKEL (reference sequence). The CDR3 nucleotides read TGTGCCAGCAGCCAAGCCGGGACAGCCAACGAGCAGTACTTC. It specifies CASSQAGTANEQYF.

In its sample, this clonotype was seen a few times. The gene calls are TRBV6-1 and TRBJ1-6; the D gene is possibly TRBD1 (6 bases). This CDR3 has 16 amino acids. The V gene lost 5 bases and the J gene lost 5 bases, with 16 bases spanning the gap. Germline CDR1 and CDR2: MNHNS and SASEGT. CDR3 in amino acids: CASSRERDTHNSPLHF. CDR3 DNA sequence: TGTGCCAGCAGTCGGGAGAGGGACACTCATAATTCACCCCTCCACTTT.